Presented here are 5 T cell receptor beta chains from one specimen sequenced in a study of cytomegalovirus exposure and HLA in healthy donors. The PCR employed 60 Vbeta primers together with 13 Jbeta primers. Data came from immunoSEQ multiplex PCR; TCRdb stores just in-frame clones and leaves some out. This repertoire includes approximately 77,000 clones. The specimen sequenced was PBMCs. The receptor set was obtained from a man aged 25-40 years in good health and CMV-seronegative.

The chain links TRBV9 to TRBJ1-1; TRBD1 might be the D (5 bases). Looked up from germline, CDR1 is SGDLS and CDR2 is YYNGEE. Trimming shortened V by 0 bases and J by 3 bases, and 12 bases separated the two germline ends. The CDR3 is 15 amino acids. The chain's CDR3 is CASSVDQGGDTEAFF. DNA for the CDR3: TGTGCCAGCAGCGTAGACCAGGGAGGGGACACTGAAGCTTTCTTT.

The gene calls are TRBV4-1 and TRBJ1-5; 7 nucleotides line up with TRBD1. Germline-derived CDR1 and CDR2 are MGHRA and YSYEKL. V dropped 3 bases and J dropped 4; count of bases not matched to a gene: 3. There are 14 residues in the CDR3. CDR3 nucleotides: TGCGCCAGCAGCCAGGGACAGAGAAATCAGCCCCAGCATTTT. Encoded protein: CASSQGQRNQPQHF.

Points on this clone: Other DNA sequences in this specimen translate into the identical CDR3. The rearrangement links TRBV7-3 to TRBJ2-2; D is undetermined. The V end was cut by 1 base, the J end by 6 bases, with 9 bases between. This CDR3 comprises 14 residues. CDR1 SGHTA and CDR2 FQGTGA come from the germline V gene. The CDR3 here is CASSLMSGPGELFF. CDR3 in DNA: TGTGCCAGCAGCTTAATGAGTGGTCCCGGGGAGCTGTTTTTT.

The V call is TRBV7-7, the J call TRBJ2-1; tentatively, D is TRBD2 (6 bases). The CDR3 runs 14 residues. Between the trimmed V and J ends, which lost 2 bases and 10 bases, there was a span of 15 bases. CDR1 and CDR2 (germline): SSHAT, FNYEAQ (reference sequence). The CDR3 coding sequence is TGTGCCAGCAGCTTACAGGAGGGGATAGGGGAGCAGTTCTTC. The encoded protein is CASSLQEGIGEQFF. Looking up the rest from reference TRBV7-7 and TRBJ2-1 gives the full variable domain: GAGVSQSPRYKVTKRGQDVTLRCDPISSHATLYWYQQALGQGPEFLTYFNYEAQPDKSGLPSDRFSAERPEGSISTLTIQRTEQRDSAMYRCASSLQEGIGEQFFGPGTRLTVL.

The CDR3 loop is CASSSTGGGSPLHF. CDR3 nucleotide sequence: TGTGCCAGTAGTTCTACAGGGGGAGGTTCACCCCTCCACTTT. This rearrangement joins TRBV19 to TRBJ1-6; 8 nucleotides line up with TRBD1. The CDR3 contains 14 residues. Trimming removed 5 bases from V and 9 bases from J; junction bases left unmatched: 6. The germline V gene has CDR1 LNHDA and CDR2 SQIVND (reference sequence).